This T cell receptor beta chain was retrieved from a study of regulatory T cells in long-lasting Graves disease. This clonotype has a handful of counts. To make TCR beta libraries, researchers used iRepertoire HTBI primers and Arm-PCR of CDR3 regions. TCRdb recomputed calls from the multiplex PCR reads with MiXCR, one row per CDR3 protein. The repertoire holds approximately 440,000 distinct CDR3 sequences, with roughly a quarter as singletons. The CDR3 runs 16 residues. Germline loops: CDR1 SGHKS, CDR2 YYEKEE (reference sequence). Deletions cut 0 bases from V and 2 bases from J, with 15 bases between. Indicated time point: persistent/refractory GD, antithyroid drugs over 5 years with positive TRAb. Researchers made the TCR library from RNA that was extracted from PBMCs.

Sample: peripheral blood mononuclear cells (PBMCs), taken when the disease was refractory, from a patient treated with antithyroid drugs. The sequence was obtained from a female donor with Graves disease. The chain recombines TRBV5-5 with TRBJ2-7, with D tentatively TRBD1 (6 bases). The CDR3, as DNA: TGTGCCAGCAGCTTGGGTCCGGACAGCTCTCCCTACGAGCAGTACTTC. Residues: CASSLGPDSSPYEQYF.